Listed here are 31 T cell receptor beta chains from one sample, sequenced in a study of T-cell memory formation after mild COVID-19. TCRdb itself ran the 5' RACE reads through MiXCR, one entry per CDR3 protein. The sample includes around 400,000 distinct CDR3 sequences, more than 20% of them seen just once. The sample taken for sequencing was PBMCs or a T cell subset sorted from them (not recorded which). These receptors originate from an adult woman who had mild COVID-19 (a few samples of this study predate the infection). Cell type and time point are not known.

This clonotype occurred a few times. The chain has TRBV12-3 or TRBV12-4 and TRBJ2-3; the D gene is possibly TRBD2 (7 bases). The length of the CDR3 is 16 residues. The germline V and J ends were trimmed by 5 bases and 2 bases, with 17 bases remaining between them. The CDR3 sequence is CASSNSAGAYTDTQYF. The CDR3 DNA reads TGTGCCAGCAGTAATTCCGCGGGGGCTTACACAGATACGCAGTATTTT.

This clonotype was seen a few times. The J gene is TRBJ2-3, the V gene TRBV30; D remains ambiguous. Trimming stripped 1 base from V and 5 bases from J, with 7 bases between. Germline V gene data show CDR1 as GTSNPN and CDR2 as SVGIG (reference sequence). The CDR3 is made up of 12 amino acids. The CDR3 nucleotides are TGTGCCTGGAGTGGTCCGGGAGATACGCAGTATTTT. Translation gives CAWSGPGDTQYF.

The table lists this clonotype with a few counts. The chain carries TRBV4-1 and TRBJ2-3; 7 positions match TRBD2. Per germline, CDR1 MGHRA and CDR2 YSYEKL. The CDR3 sequence is 16 residues long. V was clipped by 1 base and J by 4 bases; unmatched bases: 8. The CDR3 loop is CASSQAGAGEADTQYF. CDR3 sequence (DNA): TGCGCCAGCAGCCAAGCCGGCGCGGGGGAGGCAGATACGCAGTATTTT.

Only a few counts were recorded for this clonotype. The chain is built from TRBV7-2 and TRBJ2-7; TRBD1 aligns across 7 bases. V dropped 0 bases and J dropped 0; count of bases not matched to a gene: 5. Germline CDR1 is SGHTA and CDR2 is FQGNSA. This CDR3 has 16 amino acids. CDR3 sequence: CASSLARDSFSYEQYF. The CDR3 DNA reads TGTGCCAGCAGCTTAGCCCGGGACAGTTTCTCCTACGAGCAGTACTTC.

This rearrangement joins TRBV9 to TRBJ2-7, with 8 nucleotides matching TRBD1. In germline, CDR1 is SGDLS, CDR2 YYNGEE. The CDR3 covers 17 residues. Trimming cost V 0 bases and J 2 bases; bases outside gene matches: 10. The CDR3 region has the DNA TGTGCCAGCAGCGTAGCCAATCCCGGACAGGGTCCCTACGAGCAGTACTTC. As protein: CASSVANPGQGPYEQYF.

This clonotype was counted between two and nine times. The V gene is TRBV5-1, the J gene TRBJ2-1; D not resolved. Trimming took 5 bases from V and 9 from J, leaving 15 bases between them. Per germline, CDR1 SGHRS and CDR2 YFSETQ. The CDR3 has 13 amino acids. The CDR3 nucleotides read TGCGCCAGCAGTCCCGAGGCAACAGCTGAGCAGTTCTTC. It is translated as CASSPEATAEQFF.

V gene TRBV18 combines with J gene TRBJ1-1; no firm D call. This CDR3 region has 13 residues. The germline CDR1 and CDR2 sequences are KGHSH and LQKENI. V was clipped by 6 bases and J by 5 bases, with 13 bases between them. The CDR3 nucleotides read TGTGCCAGCTCGCCGACACCGGGGACTGAAGCTTTCTTT. Protein product: CASSPTPGTEAFF.

DNA of the CDR3: TGCGCCAGCAGCCAAAGGGCCCTGGGGACAGATACGCAGTATTTT. Translating it yields CASSQRALGTDTQYF. V gene TRBV5-1 combines with J gene TRBJ2-3; unclear D gene. The germline V and J ends were trimmed by 4 bases and 3 bases, with 15 bases remaining between them. This CDR3 contains 15 residues. Germline V gene sequence: CDR1 SGHRS, CDR2 YFSETQ.

This chain uses TRBV19 with TRBJ1-4; 8 bases are a match to TRBD1. The J segment lost 5 bases and the V segment lost 7 bases, leaving 9 bases of the junction unmatched. CDR3 length: 15 residues. From germline, CDR1 is LNHDA and CDR2 SQIVND (reference sequence). CDR3 sequence (DNA): TGTGCCAGTACCCCATCGGCAGGGGGCAATGAAAAACTGTTTTTT. It translates to CASTPSAGGNEKLFF.

CDR3 sequence: CSARDAQGGSGELFF. CDR3 nucleotides: TGCAGTGCTAGAGACGCACAGGGAGGGTCCGGGGAGCTGTTTTTT. The V gene is TRBV20-1, the J gene TRBJ2-2, with D tentatively TRBD2 (7 bases). Trimming removed 0 bases at V and 6 bases at J, with 14 bases between. CDR1 and CDR2 from the germline V gene are DFQATT and SNEGSKA (reference sequence). This CDR3 contains 15 residues.

The chain carries TRBV12-5 and TRBJ2-7; possibly TRBD1 or TRBD2 for D (5 bases each). Germline CDR1 is LGHNT and CDR2 is FRNRAP. The CDR3 is 13 residues long. V dropped 1 base and J dropped 6 bases, with 10 bases sitting between them. The CDR3 DNA reads as TGTGCTAGTGGTTTGGGAGAGGGGAGCGAGCAGTACTTC. This codes for CASGLGEGSEQYF.

The table lists this clonotype with a few counts. The chain uses TRBV19 and TRBJ2-3; D unresolved. Trimming cost V 1 base and J 4 bases, with 6 bases left between them. Germline loops: CDR1 LNHDA, CDR2 SQIVND (reference sequence). The CDR3 sequence is 13 residues long. CDR3 amino acids: CASSIGLSDTQYF. The CDR3 DNA reads as TGTGCCAGTAGTATAGGCCTCTCAGATACGCAGTATTTT.

The sample holds a few counts of this clonotype. The V gene is TRBV7-2, the J gene TRBJ2-1, with D unclear. The V and J ends lost 1 base and 4 bases respectively, with 5 bases between them. CDR3 length: 13 residues. From germline, CDR1 is SGHTA and CDR2 FQGNSA. CDR3 coding DNA: TGTGCCAGCAGCTTAGTACTTTACAATGAGCAGTTCTTC. This sequence encodes CASSLVLYNEQFF. The entire variable domain, with the rest obtained from reference TRBV7-2 and TRBJ2-1, is as follows: GAGVSQSPSNKVTEKGKDVELRCDPISGHTALYWYRQSLGQGLEFLIYFQGNSAPDKSGLPSDRFSAERTGGSVSTLTIQRTQQEDSAVYLCASSLVLYNEQFFGPGTRLTVL.

V gene TRBV5-1 combines with J gene TRBJ2-5; 12 bases are a match to TRBD2. Germline V gene lookup returns CDR1 SGHRS and CDR2 YFSETQ. This CDR3 is 18 amino acids long. Germline trimming cut 0 bases from V and 0 bases from J; bases unmatched to any gene: 6. The CDR3 nucleotides read TGCGCCAGCAGCTTGGGGACTAGCGGGGTCCCGTACCAAGAGACCCAGTACTTC. Translated: CASSLGTSGVPYQETQYF. Drawing the rest from reference TRBV5-1 and TRBJ2-5, the complete variable domain is KAGVTQTPRYLIKTRGQQVTLSCSPISGHRSVSWYQQTPGQGLQFLFEYFSETQRNKGNFPGRFSGRQFSNSRSEMNVSTLELGDSALYLCASSLGTSGVPYQETQYFGPGTRLLVL.

This chain joins TRBV27 and TRBJ1-1; D gene ambiguous. V lost 5 bases and J 7 bases, leaving 14 bases between the germline ends. The CDR3 has 13 amino acids. The germline CDR1 and CDR2 sequences are MNHEY and SMNVEV (reference sequence). This CDR3 reads CASSPPAGDEAFF. The CDR3 DNA follows: TGTGCCAGCAGTCCGCCGGCCGGGGATGAAGCTTTCTTT.

In DNA, the CDR3 is TGCGCCAGCAGGCCCCTAGAGCGATCCACCGGGGAGCTGTTTTTT. The encoded protein is CASRPLERSTGELFF. The chain recombines TRBV23-1 with TRBJ2-2; D unclear. TRBV23-1 is recorded as an ORF, its role being uncertain. Trimming removed 6 bases from V and 4 bases from J, with 15 bases in between. The CDR3 loop spans 15 amino acids.

On this clonotype: It is likely a read error, because the conserved phenylalanine at the end of the CDR3 is missing. No DNA is shown, since the ends of the CDR3 on it are uncertain; the CDR3 is the one TCRdb lists. This chain links TRBV10-3 with TRBJ1-4. Germline V gives CDR1 ENHRY, CDR2 SYGVKD. The CDR3 has 9 amino acids, counting both end residues. The CDR3 spells CAIRGTSQV.

In this sample, this clonotype turned up a few times. V usage is TRBV10-3 and J usage is TRBJ2-7; TRBD1 agrees at 7 bases. The ends lost 2 bases at V and 1 base at J; junction bases unmatched: 8. The CDR3 extends over 16 amino acids. Germline-derived CDR1 and CDR2 are ENHRY and SYGVKD. The CDR3 DNA reads TGTGCCATCAGTGAGGAAAACAGGGGTTGGTCCTACGAGCAGTACTTC. Protein: CAISEENRGWSYEQYF.

The V call is TRBV25-1, the J call TRBJ1-1; 7 nucleotides match TRBD1. The length of the CDR3 is 13 residues. Germline V gives CDR1 MGHDK, CDR2 SYGVNS. Unmatched junction bases numbered 7, after V lost 6 bases and J lost 6 bases. DNA of the CDR3: TGTGCCAGCAGGTCGACAGGGCCATCTGAAGCTTTCTTT. Its translation: CASRSTGPSEAFF.

DNA for the CDR3: TGCGCCAGCAGCGAACAGGATGGAAACACCATATATTTT. Translating gives CASSEQDGNTIYF. The chain employs TRBV5-1 and TRBJ1-3; D is perhaps TRBD1 (5 bases). Between the trimmed V and J ends, which lost 4 bases and 3 bases, there was a span of 8 bases. CDR1 SGHRS and CDR2 YFSETQ come from the germline V gene. The CDR3 is 13 amino acids.

This rearrangement joins TRBV15 to TRBJ2-2; no firm D call. The CDR3 is 14 amino acids. Germline CDR1 and CDR2: LNHNV and YYDKDF (reference sequence). The V end lost 3 bases, the J end lost 3 bases, and 8 bases lay between the germline ends. CDR3 sequence: CATSSMGYTGELFF. CDR3 nucleotides: TGTGCCACCAGCAGTATGGGGTACACCGGGGAGCTGTTTTTT.

This clonotype was picked up a small number of times. The rearrangement uses TRBV12-3 or TRBV12-4 and TRBJ2-2; D is possibly TRBD1 (6 bases). This CDR3 is 16 amino acids long. Trimming stripped 5 bases from V and 5 bases from J, with 18 bases between. The CDR3 sequence: CASSPPGAGLTGELFF. In nucleotides, the CDR3 is TGTGCCAGCAGTCCCCCAGGGGCAGGGTTGACCGGGGAGCTGTTTTTT.

This clonotype was counted a few times. The chain has TRBV3-1 and TRBJ2-1; D possibly corresponds to TRBD2 (5 bases). The V gene lost 1 base and the J gene lost 2 bases, with 9 bases spanning the gap. The CDR3 is 15 residues long. CDR1 and CDR2 (germline): LGHDT, YNNKEL (reference sequence). In DNA, the CDR3 is TGTGCCAGCAGCCAAGGGACTGGCCCCTACAATGAGCAGTTCTTC. Its protein is CASSQGTGPYNEQFF.

This clonotype was seen a handful of times. The chain carries TRBV28 and TRBJ2-7; no reliable D call. The CDR3 has 11 residues. Germline assignment: CDR1 MDHEN and CDR2 SYDVKM. Trimming took 10 bases from V and 3 from J, leaving 10 bases between them. CDR3 coding DNA: TGTGCCACCCAAGACGGCTACGAGCAGTACTTC. Its protein product is CATQDGYEQYF.

This clonotype appeared a few times. CDR3 sequence reads: CATSSSYEQYF. The CDR3 nucleotides read TGTGCCACCTCCTCTTCCTACGAGCAGTACTTC. V is TRBV2 and J is TRBJ2-7; no definite D call. The germline V and J ends were trimmed by 10 bases and 1 base, with 8 bases remaining between them. The CDR3 runs 11 residues. Germline CDR1 SNHLY, CDR2 FYNNEI. Looking up the rest from reference TRBV2 and TRBJ2-7 gives the full variable domain: EPEVTQTPSHQVTQMGQEVILRCVPISNHLYFYWYRQILGQKVEFLVSFYNNEISEKSEIFDDQFSVERPDGSNFTLKIRSTKLEDSAMYFCATSSSYEQYFGPGTRLTVT.

The chain joins TRBV6-1 to TRBJ2-3; 8 bases match TRBD2. After removal of 6 bases from V and 8 bases from J, the junction contained 13 bases not matched to a gene. In germline, CDR1 is MNHNS, CDR2 SASEGT. This CDR3 contains 15 residues. The CDR3 DNA is TGTGCCAGCAGCCGGACTAGCCCTATATCGAGTACGCAGTATTTT. Protein sequence: CASSRTSPISSTQYF.

The rearrangement uses TRBV11-3 and TRBJ2-3; no reliable D call. The germline gives CDR1 SGHNT, CDR2 YENEEA. The V end was cut by 3 bases, the J end by 2 bases, with 12 bases between. This CDR3 is built from 15 residues. The CDR3 here is CASSFVFSHTDTQYF. CDR3 DNA sequence: TGTGCCAGCAGCTTTGTCTTCAGCCACACAGATACGCAGTATTTT.

V usage is TRBV5-1 and J usage is TRBJ2-3, with a tentative D call TRBD2 (6 bases). This CDR3 contains 15 residues. Trimming removed 4 bases from V and 2 bases from J, with 14 bases in between. Germline CDR1 reads SGHRS; CDR2 reads YFSETQ. The CDR3 bases are TGCGCCAGCAGCCTTTCGGGAGCAAACACAGATACGCAGTATTTT. Protein sequence: CASSLSGANTDTQYF. The whole variable domain, filled in from reference TRBV5-1 and TRBJ2-3, reads KAGVTQTPRYLIKTRGQQVTLSCSPISGHRSVSWYQQTPGQGLQFLFEYFSETQRNKGNFPGRFSGRQFSNSRSEMNVSTLELGDSALYLCASSLSGANTDTQYFGPGTRLTVL.

CDR3 nucleotides: TGTGCCAGCAGCTTAGGATATATGAACACTGAAGCTTTCTTT. Its translation: CASSLGYMNTEAFF. The V call is TRBV7-9, the J call TRBJ1-1; D is uncertain. CDR3 length: 14 amino acids. Trimming stripped 1 base from V and 0 bases from J, with 6 bases between. CDR1 is SEHNR, CDR2 FQNEAQ, per germline (reference sequence).

The gene calls are TRBV27 and TRBJ2-3; 10 bases line up with TRBD2. J was trimmed by 3 bases and V by 7 bases; bases with no gene match: 4. There are 14 residues in the CDR3. Germline-derived CDR1 and CDR2 are MNHEY and SMNVEV (reference sequence). The CDR3 sequence is CASIPAGGTDTQYF. The CDR3 DNA follows: TGTGCCAGCATTCCAGCGGGGGGGACAGATACGCAGTATTTT.

The chain joins TRBV29-1 to TRBJ1-1, with D uncertain. CDR3 length: 13 amino acids. Trimming took 1 base from V and 4 from J, leaving 10 bases between them. Germline V lookup: CDR1 SQVTM, CDR2 ANQGSEA. Written as DNA, the CDR3 is TGCAGCGTTGAAGTGGCGGTCGGCACTGAAGCTTTCTTT. Its translation is CSVEVAVGTEAFF.